This entry lists 5 T cell receptor beta chains sequenced from one sample in a study of blood T cells in healthy people across ages. With a J-beta primer mix and a sample-barcoded 5' primer, a second PCR ran roughly 7 to 11 cycles. MiXCR, applied by TCRdb to the 5' RACE reads, yields one record per CDR3 protein. This sample has about 1,500,000 distinct CDR3 sequences, with approximately 30% found just once. Source material: blood. All receptors derive from a woman between 25 and 40 years old in good health.

A few counts support this clonotype. The CDR3 carries no conserved terminal phenylalanine or tryptophan, so it likely arises from a read error. The chain is built from TRBV7-9 and TRBJ1-2; perhaps TRBD1 as D (5 bases). Between the trimmed V and J ends, which lost 1 base and 7 bases, there was a span of 13 bases. Germline V gene data show CDR1 as SEHNR and CDR2 as FQNEAQ (reference sequence). CDR3 size: 14 residues. In nucleotides, the CDR3 is TGTGCCAGCAGCTTAGTGCAGGGTACAGCTGGCTACACCATC. Translated, it gives CASSLVQGTAGYTI.

This clonotype was detected ten times or more. The V call is TRBV27, the J call TRBJ2-5, with 7 nucleotides matching TRBD1. Per the germline V gene, CDR1 is MNHEY and CDR2 is SMNVEV (reference sequence). The CDR3 extends over 13 amino acids. Trimming cost V 6 bases and J 2 bases; bases outside gene matches: 3. For the CDR3, the DNA is TGTGCCAGCAGGATGACAGGGCAAGAGACCCAGTACTTC. Its protein is CASRMTGQETQYF.

This clonotype was counted at least ten times. The V and J genes are TRBV29-1 and TRBJ2-7; 7 bases fit TRBD1. There are 13 residues in the CDR3. J lost 1 base, V lost 3 bases, and 3 bases had no gene match. Per germline, CDR1 SQVTM and CDR2 ANQGSEA. CDR3 DNA sequence: TGCAGCGTTGAGGTGGACAGGTCCTACGAGCAGTACTTC. Translation gives CSVEVDRSYEQYF.

The rearrangement uses TRBV9 and TRBJ2-7, with 7 positions matching TRBD2. V lost 0 bases, J lost 7 bases, and 16 bases stayed unmatched. This CDR3 is 17 amino acids long. Germline CDR1 SGDLS, CDR2 YYNGEE. In DNA form, the CDR3 reads TGTGCCAGCAGCGTAGGATGGGGGGGAATCTCCTACAATGAGCAGTACTTC. Translating gives CASSVGWGGISYNEQYF.

Concerning this clonotype: A much larger clone is a single base away; this may be a read error. This chain uses TRBV20-1 with TRBJ2-7, with 7 bases lining up with TRBD1. J lost 3 bases, V lost 0 bases, and 8 bases had no gene match. Germline-derived CDR1 and CDR2 are DFQATT and SNEGSKA (reference sequence). This CDR3 region has 15 residues. CDR3 DNA: TGCAGTGCTAGAGAAGGGACAGCTGCCTTCTACGAGCAGTACTTC. Protein product: CSAREGTAAFYEQYF.